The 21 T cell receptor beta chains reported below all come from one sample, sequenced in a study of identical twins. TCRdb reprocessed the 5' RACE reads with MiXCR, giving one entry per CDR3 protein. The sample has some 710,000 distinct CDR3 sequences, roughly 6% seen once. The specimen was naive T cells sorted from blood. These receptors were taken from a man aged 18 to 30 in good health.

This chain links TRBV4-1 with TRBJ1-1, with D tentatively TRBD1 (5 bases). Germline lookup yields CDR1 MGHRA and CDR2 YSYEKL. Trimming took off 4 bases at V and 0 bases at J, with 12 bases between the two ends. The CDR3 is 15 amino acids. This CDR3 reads CASSPQETMNTEAFF. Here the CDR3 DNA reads TGCGCCAGCAGCCCACAGGAGACGATGAACACTGAAGCTTTCTTT.

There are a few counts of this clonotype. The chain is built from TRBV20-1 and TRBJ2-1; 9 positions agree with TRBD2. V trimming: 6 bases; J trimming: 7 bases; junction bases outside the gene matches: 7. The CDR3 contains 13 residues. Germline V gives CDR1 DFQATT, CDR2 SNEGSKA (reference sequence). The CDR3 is CSAARLAVNEQFF. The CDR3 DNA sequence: TGCAGTGCCGCCCGACTAGCGGTGAATGAGCAGTTCTTC.

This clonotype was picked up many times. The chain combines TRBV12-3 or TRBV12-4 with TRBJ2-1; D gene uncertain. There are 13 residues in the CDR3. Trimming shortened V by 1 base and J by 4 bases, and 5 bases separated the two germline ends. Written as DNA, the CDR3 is TGTGCCAGCAGTTTAGTCCGTTACAATGAGCAGTTCTTC. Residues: CASSLVRYNEQFF.

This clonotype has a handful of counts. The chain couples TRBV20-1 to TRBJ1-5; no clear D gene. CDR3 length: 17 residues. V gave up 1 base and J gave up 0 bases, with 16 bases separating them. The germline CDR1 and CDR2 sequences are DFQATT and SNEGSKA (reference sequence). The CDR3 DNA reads TGCAGTGCTAGAGGACAAGAAAGAGTTATTAGCAATCAGCCCCAGCATTTT. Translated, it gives CSARGQERVISNQPQHF.

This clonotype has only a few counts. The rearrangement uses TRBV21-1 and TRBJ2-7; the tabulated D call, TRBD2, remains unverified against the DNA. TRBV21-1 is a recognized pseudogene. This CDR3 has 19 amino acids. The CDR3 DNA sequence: TGTGCCAGGTACAAGCGGGGGAGTTTCGAGCGGGAGGATCCCTACGAGCAGTACGTC. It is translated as CARYKRGSFEREDPYEQYV.

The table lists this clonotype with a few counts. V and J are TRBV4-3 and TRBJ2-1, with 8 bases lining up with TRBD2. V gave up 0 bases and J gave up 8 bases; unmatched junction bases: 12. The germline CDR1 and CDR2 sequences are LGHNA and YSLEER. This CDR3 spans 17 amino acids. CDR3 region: CASSQDPPSGSFDEQFF. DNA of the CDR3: TGCGCCAGCAGCCAAGACCCCCCCAGCGGGAGTTTCGATGAGCAGTTCTTC.

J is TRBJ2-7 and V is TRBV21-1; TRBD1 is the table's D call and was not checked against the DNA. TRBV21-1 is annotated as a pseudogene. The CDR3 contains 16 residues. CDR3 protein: CASSPRGGTGGYEQYF. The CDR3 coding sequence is TGTGCCAGCAGCCCCCGGGGGGGGACAGGGGGGTACGAGCAGTACTTC.

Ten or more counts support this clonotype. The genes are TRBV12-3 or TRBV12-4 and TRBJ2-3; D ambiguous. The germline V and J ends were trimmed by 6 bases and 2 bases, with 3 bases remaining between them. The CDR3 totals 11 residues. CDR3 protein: CASSATDTQYF. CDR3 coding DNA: TGTGCCAGCAGCGCCACAGATACGCAGTATTTT.

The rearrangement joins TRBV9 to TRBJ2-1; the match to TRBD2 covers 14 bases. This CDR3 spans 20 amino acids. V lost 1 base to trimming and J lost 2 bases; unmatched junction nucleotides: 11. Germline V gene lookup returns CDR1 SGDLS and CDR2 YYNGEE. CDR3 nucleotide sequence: TGTGCCAGCAGCGTATTCATGACTAGCGGGAGGGAAGGTGCCTACAATGAGCAGTTCTTC. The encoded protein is CASSVFMTSGREGAYNEQFF. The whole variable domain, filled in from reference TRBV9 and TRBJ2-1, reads DSGVTQTPKHLITATGQRVTLRCSPRSGDLSVYWYQQSLDQGLQFLIQYYNGEERAKGNILERFSAQQFPDLHSELNLSSLELGDSALYFCASSVFMTSGREGAYNEQFFGPGTRLTVL.

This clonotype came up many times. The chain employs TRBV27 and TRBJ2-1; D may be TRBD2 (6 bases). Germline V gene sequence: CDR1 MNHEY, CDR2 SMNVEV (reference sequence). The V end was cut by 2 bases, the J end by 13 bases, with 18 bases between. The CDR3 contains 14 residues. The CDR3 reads CASSLVGGDLEQFF. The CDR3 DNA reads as TGTGCCAGCAGTTTAGTTGGTGGGGACTTGGAACAGTTCTTC.

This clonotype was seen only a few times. In DNA form, the CDR3 reads TGTGCCAGCAGGGGACTCGGCGGGGAGCTGTTTTTT. It is translated as CASRGLGGELFF. The chain recombines TRBV28 with TRBJ2-2; a weak D match, TRBD2 (6 bases). V was pared by 6 bases and J by 7 bases, with 9 bases between. The CDR3 sequence is 12 residues long. Germline V gene sequence: CDR1 MDHEN, CDR2 SYDVKM.

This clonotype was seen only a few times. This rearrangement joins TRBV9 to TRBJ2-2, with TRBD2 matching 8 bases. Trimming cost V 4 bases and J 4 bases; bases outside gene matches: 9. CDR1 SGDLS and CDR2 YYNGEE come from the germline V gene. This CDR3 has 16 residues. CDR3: CASSPPSGSSTGELFF. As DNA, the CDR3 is TGTGCCAGCAGCCCACCAAGCGGGAGCAGCACCGGGGAGCTGTTTTTT.

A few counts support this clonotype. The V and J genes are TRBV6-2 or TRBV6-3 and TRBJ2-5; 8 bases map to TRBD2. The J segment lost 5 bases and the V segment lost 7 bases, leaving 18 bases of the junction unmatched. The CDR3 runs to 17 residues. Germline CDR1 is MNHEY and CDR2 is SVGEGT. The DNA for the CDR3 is TGTGCCAGCACCAACGGGGCTAGCGGGTGGTTCTCGGAGACCCAGTACTTC. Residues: CASTNGASGWFSETQYF.

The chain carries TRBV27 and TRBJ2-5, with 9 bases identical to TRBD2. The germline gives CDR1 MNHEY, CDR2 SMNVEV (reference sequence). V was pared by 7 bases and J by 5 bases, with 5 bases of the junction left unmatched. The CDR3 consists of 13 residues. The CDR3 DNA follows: TGTGCCAGCAATAGCGGGAGAACGGAGACCCAGTACTTC. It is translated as CASNSGRTETQYF.

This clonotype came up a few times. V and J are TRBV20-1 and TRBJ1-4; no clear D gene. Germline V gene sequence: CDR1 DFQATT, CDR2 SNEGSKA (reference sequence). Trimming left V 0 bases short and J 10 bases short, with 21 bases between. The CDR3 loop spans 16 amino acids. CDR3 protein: CSAREARTAHEGKLFF. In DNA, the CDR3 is TGCAGTGCTAGAGAGGCTAGGACGGCCCACGAGGGAAAACTGTTTTTT.

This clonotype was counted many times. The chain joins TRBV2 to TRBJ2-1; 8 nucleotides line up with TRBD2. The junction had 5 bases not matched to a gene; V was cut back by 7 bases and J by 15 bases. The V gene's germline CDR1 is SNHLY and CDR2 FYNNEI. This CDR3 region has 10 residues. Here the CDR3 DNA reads TGTGCCAGCAAGCGGGAGCAACTGTTCTTC. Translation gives CASKREQLFF.

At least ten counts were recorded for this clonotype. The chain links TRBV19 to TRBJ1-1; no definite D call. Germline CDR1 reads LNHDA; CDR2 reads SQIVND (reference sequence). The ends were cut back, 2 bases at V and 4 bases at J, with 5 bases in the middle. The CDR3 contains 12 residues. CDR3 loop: CASSIWGTEAFF. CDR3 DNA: TGTGCCAGTAGTATATGGGGCACTGAAGCTTTCTTT.

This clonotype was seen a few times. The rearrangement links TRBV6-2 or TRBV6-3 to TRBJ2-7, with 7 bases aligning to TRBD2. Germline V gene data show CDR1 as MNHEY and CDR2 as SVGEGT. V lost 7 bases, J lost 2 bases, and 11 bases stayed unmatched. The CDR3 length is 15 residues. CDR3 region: CASTFGTTVTYEQYF. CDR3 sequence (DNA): TGTGCCAGCACTTTCGGGACTACCGTAACCTACGAGCAGTACTTC.

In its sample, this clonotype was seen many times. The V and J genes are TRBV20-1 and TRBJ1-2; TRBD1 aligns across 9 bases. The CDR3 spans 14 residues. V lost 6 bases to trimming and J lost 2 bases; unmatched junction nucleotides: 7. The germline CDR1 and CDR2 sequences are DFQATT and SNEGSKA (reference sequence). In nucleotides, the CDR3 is TGCAGTGCCCGTCCCGGGACAGGGAACTATGGCTACACCTTC. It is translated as CSARPGTGNYGYTF.

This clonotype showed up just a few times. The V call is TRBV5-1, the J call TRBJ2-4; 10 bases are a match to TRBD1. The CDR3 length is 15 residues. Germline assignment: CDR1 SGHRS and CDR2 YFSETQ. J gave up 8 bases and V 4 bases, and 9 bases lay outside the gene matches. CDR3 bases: TGCGCCAGCAGCCCCTTTAGACAGGGGGCAGACATTCAGTACTTC. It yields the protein CASSPFRQGADIQYF.

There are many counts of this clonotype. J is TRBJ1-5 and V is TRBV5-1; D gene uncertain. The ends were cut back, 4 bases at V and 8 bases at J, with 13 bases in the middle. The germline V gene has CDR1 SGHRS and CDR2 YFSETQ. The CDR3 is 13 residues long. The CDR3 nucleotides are TGCGCCAGCAGCGCGGACCCAAGTAAGCCCCAGCATTTT. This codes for CASSADPSKPQHF.